This T cell receptor beta chain was observed in a study of lymphopenia after photon versus proton radiotherapy. Study conclusions and caveats: Larger post-nadir TCR diversity loss correlated inversely with survival in deceased patients. Oligoclonal CD8+ Temra expansion after nadir drove photon patients' diversity drop. Survival link was tested only in deceased patients; proton benefit remains a possibility. Proton therapy kept repertoires fairly stable, unlike photons, which gained effector/memory cells.

The repertoire was sequenced with immunoSEQ multiplex PCR; TCRdb's copy has only in-frame clones and lacks some. This table has 160,000 or so clones, approximately 86% appearing once. In the case of this clone: What it recognizes is unknown.

Trimming took 3 bases from V and 9 from J, leaving 12 bases between them. CDR3 length: 13 amino acids. Germline V CDR1 and CDR2: MGHRA, YSYEKL. This material consisted of peripheral blood, taken from a patient treated with photon-based radiotherapy. This receptor was taken from a man in his fifties with gastric cancer. The chain is built from TRBV4-1 and TRBJ2-1; D not certain. The CDR3 reads CASSHLGLTEQFF. The DNA for the CDR3 is TGCGCCAGCAGCCATTTAGGGCTAACTGAGCAGTTCTTC.